These 5 T cell receptor beta chains originate from one sample sequenced in a study of blood T cell repertoires in COVID-19. TCRdb's table, derived via immunoSEQ multiplex PCR, lists solely in-frame clones and lacks some. The sample includes around 110,000 clones, roughly four fifths of them seen just once. Sequences were obtained from peripheral blood. These receptors all come from a man between 65 and 85 years old with acute or convalescent COVID-19.

J is TRBJ1-1 and V is TRBV3-1 (or the pseudogene TRBV3-2); 8 bases line up with TRBD1. The CDR3 has 15 amino acids. Per germline, CDR1 LGHDT and CDR2 YNNKEL (reference sequence). J gave up 5 bases and V 4 bases, and 9 bases lay outside the gene matches. CDR3 region: CASSLRTGRTTEAFF. Written as DNA, the CDR3 is TGTGCCAGCAGCCTAAGGACAGGGAGAACAACTGAAGCTTTCTTT.

CDR3 coding DNA: TGTGCCAGCAGCTTGTCCTCGGGACAGGTTTACAATGAGCAGTTCTTC. It is translated as CASSLSSGQVYNEQFF. The chain carries TRBV5-4 and TRBJ2-1, with 8 bases matching TRBD1. The trim removed 1 base at V and 4 bases at J, leaving 7 bases unmatched. The CDR3 has 16 residues. Germline loops: CDR1 SGHNT, CDR2 YYREEE (reference sequence). Full variable domain (outside the CDR3, taken from reference TRBV5-4 and TRBJ2-1): ETGVTQSPTHLIKTRGQQVTLRCSSQSGHNTVSWYQQALGQGPQFIFQYYREEENGRGNFPPRFSGLQFPNYSSELNVNALELDDSALYLCASSLSSGQVYNEQFFGPGTRLTVL.

The DNA of the CDR3 is TGTGTCAGAAGCCTGGGGGGTAACACTGAAGCTTTCTTT. It translates to CVRSLGGNTEAFF. J is TRBJ1-1 and V is TRBV7-5. TRBV7-5 is assigned pseudogene status. The CDR3 loop spans 13 amino acids.

This clone was detected a few times. The chain combines TRBV30 with TRBJ1-6; perhaps TRBD1 as D (5 bases). This CDR3 spans 14 amino acids. Trimming took 2 bases from V and 5 from J, leaving 10 bases between them. From germline, CDR1 is GTSNPN and CDR2 SVGIG (reference sequence). CDR3 residues: CAWSSGGNNSPLHF. The CDR3 nucleotides are TGTGCCTGGAGTTCCGGGGGAAATAATTCACCCCTCCACTTT.

The genes are TRBV9 and TRBJ1-2; TRBD1 matches at 7 bases. Looked up from germline, CDR1 is SGDLS and CDR2 is YYNGEE. The CDR3 contains 15 residues. Unmatched junction bases numbered 11, after V lost 5 bases and J lost 4 bases. This chain's CDR3 is CASSVDRVGSYGYTF. The CDR3 region has the DNA TGTGCCAGCAGTGTCGACAGGGTCGGGAGCTATGGCTACACCTTC.